One T cell receptor (beta chain) is described in this entry. There are 12 residues in the CDR3. With 8 bases removed from V and 5 bases from J, the gap between germline ends came to 10 bases. Germline CDR1 is MNHNY and CDR2 is SVGAGI (reference sequence). TCRdb's table, derived via immunoSEQ multiplex PCR, lists solely in-frame clones and lacks some. Here the sample spans over 8,500 clones, roughly four fifths being singletons. These data belong to a study of blood T cell repertoires in COVID-19. About the study: Samples of COVID-19 (acute and convalescent) were obtained from the United States, Italy and Spain.

This TCR came from a man aged 50 or older with active COVID-19. This chain links TRBV6-6 with TRBJ2-1; D uncertain. Sequencing was performed on peripheral blood. The CDR3 DNA reads TGTGCCAGCGTGGATAGCAACAATGAGCAGTTCTTC. Protein product: CASVDSNNEQFF.